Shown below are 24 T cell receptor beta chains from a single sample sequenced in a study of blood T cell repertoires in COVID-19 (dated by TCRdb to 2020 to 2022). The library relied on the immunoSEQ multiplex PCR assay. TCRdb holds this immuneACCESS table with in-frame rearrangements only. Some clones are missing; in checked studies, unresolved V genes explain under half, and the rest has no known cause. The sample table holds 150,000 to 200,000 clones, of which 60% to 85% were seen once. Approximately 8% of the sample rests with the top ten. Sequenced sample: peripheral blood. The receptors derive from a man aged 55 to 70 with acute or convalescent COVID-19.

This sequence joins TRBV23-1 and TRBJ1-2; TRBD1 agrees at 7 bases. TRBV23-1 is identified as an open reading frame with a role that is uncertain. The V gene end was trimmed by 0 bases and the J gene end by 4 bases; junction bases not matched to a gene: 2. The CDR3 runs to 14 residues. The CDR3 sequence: CASSQSAGGYGYTF. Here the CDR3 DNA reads TGCGCCAGCAGTCAATCAGCAGGGGGCTATGGCTACACCTTC.

CDR3 protein: CATRGTPTSTDTQYF. The CDR3 bases are TGTGCCACCCGTGGGACACCAACTAGCACAGATACGCAGTATTTT. The chain uses TRBV7-6 and TRBJ2-3, with D perhaps matching TRBD1 (6 bases). V was cut by 10 bases and J by 0 bases, with 17 bases left in between. Germline CDR1 reads SGHVS; CDR2 reads FNYEAQ. CDR3 size: 15 residues.

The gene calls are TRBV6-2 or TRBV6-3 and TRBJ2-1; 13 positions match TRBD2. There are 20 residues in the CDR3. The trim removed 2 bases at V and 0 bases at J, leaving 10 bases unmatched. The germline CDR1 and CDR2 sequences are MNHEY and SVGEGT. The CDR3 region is CASSYTPGLAGTSSYNEQFF. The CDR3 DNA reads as TGTGCCAGCAGTTACACCCCGGGACTAGCGGGGACGAGCTCCTACAATGAGCAGTTCTTC.

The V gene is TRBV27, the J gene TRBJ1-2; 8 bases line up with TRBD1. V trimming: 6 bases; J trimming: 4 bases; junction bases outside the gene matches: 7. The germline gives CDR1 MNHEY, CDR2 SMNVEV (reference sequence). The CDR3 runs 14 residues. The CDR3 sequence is CASSPTGVSYGYTF. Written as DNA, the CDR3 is TGTGCCAGCAGCCCGACAGGGGTCAGCTATGGCTACACCTTC.

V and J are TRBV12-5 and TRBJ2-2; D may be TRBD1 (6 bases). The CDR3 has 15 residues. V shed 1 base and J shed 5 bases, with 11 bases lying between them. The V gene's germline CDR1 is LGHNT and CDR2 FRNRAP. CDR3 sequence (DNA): TGTGCTAGTGGTTTGGGGGCAGGGGCAACCGGGGAGCTGTTTTTT. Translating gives CASGLGAGATGELFF.

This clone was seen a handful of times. In nucleotides, the CDR3 is TGCGCCAGCAGTGAGTGGACAGGGACCTACGAGCAGTACTTC. It codes for CASSEWTGTYEQYF. The V call is TRBV10-2, the J call TRBJ2-7; 8 positions agree with TRBD1. The germline V gene encodes CDR1 WSHSY and CDR2 SAAADI. After removal of 1 base from V and 2 bases from J, the junction contained 1 base not matched to a gene. The CDR3 length is 14 residues.

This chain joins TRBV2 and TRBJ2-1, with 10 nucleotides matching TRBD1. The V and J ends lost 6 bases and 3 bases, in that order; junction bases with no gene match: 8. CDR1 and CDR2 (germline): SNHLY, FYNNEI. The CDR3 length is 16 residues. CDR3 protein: CASRGTGDLIYNEQFF. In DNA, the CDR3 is TGTGCCAGCAGGGGGACAGGGGACCTAATCTACAATGAGCAGTTCTTC.

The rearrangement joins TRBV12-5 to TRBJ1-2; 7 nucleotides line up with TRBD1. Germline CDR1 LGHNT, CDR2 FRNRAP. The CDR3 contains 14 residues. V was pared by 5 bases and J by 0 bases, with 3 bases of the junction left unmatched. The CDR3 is CASGRGQANYGYTF. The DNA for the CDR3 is TGTGCTAGTGGTAGAGGACAGGCTAACTATGGCTACACCTTC.

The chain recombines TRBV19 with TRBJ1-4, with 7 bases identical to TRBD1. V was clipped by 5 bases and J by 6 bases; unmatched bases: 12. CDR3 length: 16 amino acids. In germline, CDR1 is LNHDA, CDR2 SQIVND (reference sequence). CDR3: CASSSLFDRADEKLFF. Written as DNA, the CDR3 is TGTGCCAGTAGTTCACTCTTTGACAGGGCGGATGAAAAACTGTTTTTT.

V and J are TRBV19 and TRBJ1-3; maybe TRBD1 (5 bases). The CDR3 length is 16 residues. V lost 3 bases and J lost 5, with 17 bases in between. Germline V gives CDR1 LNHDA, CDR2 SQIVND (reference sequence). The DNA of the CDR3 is TGTGCCAGTAGTATCGCGGGGACCCTACCTAGAAACACCATATATTTT. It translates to CASSIAGTLPRNTIYF.

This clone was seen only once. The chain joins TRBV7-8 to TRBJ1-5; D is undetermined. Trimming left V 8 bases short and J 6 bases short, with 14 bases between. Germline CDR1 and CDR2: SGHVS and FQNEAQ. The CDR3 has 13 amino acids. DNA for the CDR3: TGTGCCAGCGCTCAAAATCTACGTCAGCCCCAGCATTTT. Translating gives CASAQNLRQPQHF. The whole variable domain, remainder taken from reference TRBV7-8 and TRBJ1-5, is GAGVSQSPRYKVAKRGQDVALRCDPISGHVSLFWYQQALGQGPEFLTYFQNEAQLDKSGLPSDRFFAERPEGSVSTLKIQRTQQEDSAVYLCASAQNLRQPQHFGDGTRLSIL.

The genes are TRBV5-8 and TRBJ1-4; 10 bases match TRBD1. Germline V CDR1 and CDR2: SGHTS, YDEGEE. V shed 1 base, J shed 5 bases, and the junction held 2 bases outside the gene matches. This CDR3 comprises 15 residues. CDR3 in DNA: TGTGCCAGCAGCTTGTGGGACAGGGGAAATGAAAAACTGTTTTTT. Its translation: CASSLWDRGNEKLFF.

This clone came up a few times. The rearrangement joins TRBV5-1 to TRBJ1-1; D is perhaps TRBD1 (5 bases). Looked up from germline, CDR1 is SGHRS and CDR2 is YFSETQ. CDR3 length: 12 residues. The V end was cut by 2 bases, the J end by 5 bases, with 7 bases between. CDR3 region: CASSFQGTEAFF. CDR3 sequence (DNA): TGCGCCAGCAGCTTTCAGGGAACTGAAGCTTTCTTT.

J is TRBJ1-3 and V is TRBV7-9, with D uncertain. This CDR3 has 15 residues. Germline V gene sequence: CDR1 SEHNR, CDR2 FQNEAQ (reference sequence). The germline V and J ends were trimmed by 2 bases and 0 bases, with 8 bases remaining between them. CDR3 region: CASSLPPSSGNTIYF. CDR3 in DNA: TGTGCCAGCAGCTTACCGCCGAGCTCTGGAAACACCATATATTTT.

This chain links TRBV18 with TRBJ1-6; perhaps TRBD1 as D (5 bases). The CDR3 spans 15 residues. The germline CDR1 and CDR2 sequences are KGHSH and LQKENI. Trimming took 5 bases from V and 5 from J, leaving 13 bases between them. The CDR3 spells CASSSTQGHNSPLHF. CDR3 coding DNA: TGTGCCAGCTCATCGACCCAGGGCCATAATTCACCCCTCCACTTT.

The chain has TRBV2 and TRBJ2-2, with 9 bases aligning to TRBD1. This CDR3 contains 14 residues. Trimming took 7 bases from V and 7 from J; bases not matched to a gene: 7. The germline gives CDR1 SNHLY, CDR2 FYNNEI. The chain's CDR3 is CASNQQGANGELFF. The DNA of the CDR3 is TGTGCCAGCAATCAACAGGGGGCGAACGGGGAGCTGTTTTTT.

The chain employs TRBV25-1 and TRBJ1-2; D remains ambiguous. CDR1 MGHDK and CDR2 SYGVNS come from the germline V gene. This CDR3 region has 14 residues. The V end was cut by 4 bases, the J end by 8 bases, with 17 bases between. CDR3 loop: CASSGVETPIGYTF. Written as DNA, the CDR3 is TGTGCCAGCAGTGGGGTGGAGACCCCTATCGGCTACACCTTC.

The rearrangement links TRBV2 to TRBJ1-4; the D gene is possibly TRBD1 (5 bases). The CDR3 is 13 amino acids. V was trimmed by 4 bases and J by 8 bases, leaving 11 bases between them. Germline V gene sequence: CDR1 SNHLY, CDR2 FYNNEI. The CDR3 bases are TGTGCCAGCAGTGGTGGAGGGACCGAAAAACTGTTTTTT. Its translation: CASSGGGTEKLFF.

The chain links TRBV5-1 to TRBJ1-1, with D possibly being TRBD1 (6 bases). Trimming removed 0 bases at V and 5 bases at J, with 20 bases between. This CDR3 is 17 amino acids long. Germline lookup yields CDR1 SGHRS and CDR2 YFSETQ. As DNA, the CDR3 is TGCGCCAGCAGCTTGGTGGTGACACAGGGCGGTTGGACTGAAGCTTTCTTT. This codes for CASSLVVTQGGWTEAFF.

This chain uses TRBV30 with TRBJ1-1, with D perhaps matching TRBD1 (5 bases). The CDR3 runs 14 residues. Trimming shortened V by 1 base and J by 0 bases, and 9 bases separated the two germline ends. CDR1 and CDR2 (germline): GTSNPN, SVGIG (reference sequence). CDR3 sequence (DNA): TGTGCCTGGAGTGGGGGCAGGGTGAACACTGAAGCTTTCTTT. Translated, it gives CAWSGGRVNTEAFF.

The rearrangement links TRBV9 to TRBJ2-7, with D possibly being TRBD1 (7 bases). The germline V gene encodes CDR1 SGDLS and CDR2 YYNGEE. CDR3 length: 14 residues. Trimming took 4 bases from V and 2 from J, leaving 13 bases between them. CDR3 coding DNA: TGTGCCAGCAGCTCGCGGGACAGCCCCTACGAGCAGTACTTC. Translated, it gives CASSSRDSPYEQYF.

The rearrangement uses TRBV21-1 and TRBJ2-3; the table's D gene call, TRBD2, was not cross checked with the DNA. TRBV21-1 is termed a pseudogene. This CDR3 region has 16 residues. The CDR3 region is CASSKAQRGSTDTQYF. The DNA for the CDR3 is TGTGCCAGCAGCAAAGCCCAGCGGGGGAGCACAGATACGCAGTATTTT.

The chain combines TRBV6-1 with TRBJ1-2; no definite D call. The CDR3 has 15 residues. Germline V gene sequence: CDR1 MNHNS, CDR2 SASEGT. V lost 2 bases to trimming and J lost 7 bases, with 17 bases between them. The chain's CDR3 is CASSELGSLRGGYTF. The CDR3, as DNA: TGTGCCAGCAGTGAATTAGGCAGCCTCCGGGGTGGCTACACCTTC.

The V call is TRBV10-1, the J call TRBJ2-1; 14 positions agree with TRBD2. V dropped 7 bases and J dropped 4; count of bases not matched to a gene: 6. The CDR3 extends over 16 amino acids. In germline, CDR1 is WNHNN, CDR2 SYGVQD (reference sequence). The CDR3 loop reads CASTTSGGANYNEQFF. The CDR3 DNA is TGCGCCAGCACGACTAGCGGGGGGGCAAATTACAATGAGCAGTTCTTC.